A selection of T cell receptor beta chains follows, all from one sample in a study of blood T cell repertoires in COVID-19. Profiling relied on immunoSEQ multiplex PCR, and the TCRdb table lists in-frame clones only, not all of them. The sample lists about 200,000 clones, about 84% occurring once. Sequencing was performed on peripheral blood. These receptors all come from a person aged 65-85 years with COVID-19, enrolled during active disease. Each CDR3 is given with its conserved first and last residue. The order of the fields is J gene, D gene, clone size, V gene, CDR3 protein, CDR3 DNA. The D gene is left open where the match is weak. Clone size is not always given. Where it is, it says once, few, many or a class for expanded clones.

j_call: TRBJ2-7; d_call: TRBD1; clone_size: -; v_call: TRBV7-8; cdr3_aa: CASSPLGTGAYEQYF; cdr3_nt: TGTGCCAGCAGCCCTTTGGGGACAGGGGCCTACGAGCAGTACTTC
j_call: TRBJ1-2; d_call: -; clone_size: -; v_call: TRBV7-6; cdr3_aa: CASSLGGGSGGYTF; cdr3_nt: TGTGCCAGCAGCTTAGGTGGGGGCTCGGGTGGCTACACCTTC
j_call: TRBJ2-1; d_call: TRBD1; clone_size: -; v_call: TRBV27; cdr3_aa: CASSNYRGNEQFF; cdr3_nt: TGTGCCAGCAGCAACTACAGGGGCAATGAGCAGTTCTTC
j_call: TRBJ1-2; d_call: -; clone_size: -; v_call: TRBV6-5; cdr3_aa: CASSLENSANGYTF; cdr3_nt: TGTGCCAGCAGTCTAGAAAACTCGGCAAACGGCTACACCTTC
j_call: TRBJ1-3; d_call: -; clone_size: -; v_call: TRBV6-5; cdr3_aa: CASVSSGNTIYF; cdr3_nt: TGTGCCTCGGTGAGCTCTGGAAACACCATATATTTT
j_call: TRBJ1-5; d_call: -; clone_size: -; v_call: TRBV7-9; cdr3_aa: CASSPIGPNQPQHF; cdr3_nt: TGTGCCAGCAGCCCTATTGGGCCCAATCAGCCCCAGCATTTT
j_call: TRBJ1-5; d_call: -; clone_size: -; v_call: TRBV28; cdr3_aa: CASSLSGRQHQPQHF; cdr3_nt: TGTGCCAGCAGTTTATCCGGCAGACAACATCAGCCCCAGCATTTT
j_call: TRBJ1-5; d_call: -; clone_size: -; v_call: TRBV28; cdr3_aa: CASTGGRNQPQHF; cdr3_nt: TGTGCCAGCACGGGGGGAAGGAATCAGCCCCAGCATTTT
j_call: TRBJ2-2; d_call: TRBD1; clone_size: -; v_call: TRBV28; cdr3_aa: CASEPQGTVNTGELFF; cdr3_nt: TGTGCCAGCGAGCCCCAAGGGACAGTAAACACCGGGGAGCTGTTTTTT
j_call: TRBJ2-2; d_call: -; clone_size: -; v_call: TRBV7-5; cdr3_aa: CVRRPRSFIREEDTGELFF; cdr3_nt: TGTGTCAGAAGACCCAGATCCTTTATCAGGGAGGAGGACACCGGGGAGCTGTTTTTT
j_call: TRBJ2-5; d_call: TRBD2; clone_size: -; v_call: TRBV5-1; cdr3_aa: CASSLGGSGERETQYF; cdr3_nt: TGCGCCAGCAGCTTGGGGGGAAGCGGGGAAAGAGAGACCCAGTACTTC
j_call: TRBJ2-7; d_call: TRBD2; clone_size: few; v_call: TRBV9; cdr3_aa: CASSVDLAAYYEQYF; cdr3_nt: TGTGCCAGCAGCGTAGACCTAGCGGCGTACTACGAGCAGTACTTC
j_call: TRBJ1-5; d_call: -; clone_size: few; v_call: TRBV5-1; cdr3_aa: CASSYRSRTEYSNQPQHF; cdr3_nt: TGCGCCAGCAGCTACCGCTCCCGGACAGAATATAGCAATCAGCCCCAGCATTTT
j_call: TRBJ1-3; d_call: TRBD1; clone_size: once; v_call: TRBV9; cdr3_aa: CASSPRNPGTGSGNTIYF; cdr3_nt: TGTGCCAGCAGCCCTCGGAACCCCGGGACAGGCTCTGGAAACACCATATATTTT
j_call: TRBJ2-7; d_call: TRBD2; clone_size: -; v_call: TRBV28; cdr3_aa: CASGADAGEGYEQYF; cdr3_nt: TGTGCCAGCGGTGCGGATGCGGGAGAGGGCTACGAGCAGTACTTC
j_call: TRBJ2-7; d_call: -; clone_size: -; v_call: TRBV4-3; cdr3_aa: CASSQDIGGYEQYF; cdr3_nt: TGCGCCAGCAGCCAAGATATCGGGGGCTACGAGCAGTACTTC
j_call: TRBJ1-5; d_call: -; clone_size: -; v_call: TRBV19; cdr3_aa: CASSIFGSGNQPQHF; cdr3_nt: TGTGCCAGTAGTATCTTTGGTTCCGGGAATCAGCCCCAGCATTTT
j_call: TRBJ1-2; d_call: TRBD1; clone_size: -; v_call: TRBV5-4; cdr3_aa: CASRQRQGQGYGYTF; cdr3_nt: TGTGCCAGCAGACAAAGACAGGGACAGGGTTATGGCTACACCTTC
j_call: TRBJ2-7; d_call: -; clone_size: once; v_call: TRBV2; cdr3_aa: CASSEQVTYEQYF; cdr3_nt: TGTGCCAGCAGTGAACAGGTTACATACGAGCAGTACTTC
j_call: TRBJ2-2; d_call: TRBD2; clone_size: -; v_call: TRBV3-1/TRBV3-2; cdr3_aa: CASSQRGLAGGSGTGELFF; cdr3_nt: TGTGCCAGCAGCCAGAGGGGACTAGCGGGAGGGTCGGGCACCGGGGAGCTGTTTTTT
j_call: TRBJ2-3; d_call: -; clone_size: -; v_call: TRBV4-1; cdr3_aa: CASSPAAGSLTDTQYF; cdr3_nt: TGCGCCAGCAGCCCGGCGGCGGGTAGCCTCACAGATACGCAGTATTTT
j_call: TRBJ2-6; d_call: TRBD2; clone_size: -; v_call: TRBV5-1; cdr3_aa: CASSFGAGGSGANVLTF; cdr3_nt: TGCGCCAGCAGCTTTGGAGCGGGAGGGTCTGGGGCCAACGTCCTGACTTTC
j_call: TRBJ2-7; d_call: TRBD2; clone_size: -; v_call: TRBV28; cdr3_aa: CASLSGRGSYEQYF; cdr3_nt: TGTGCCAGCTTAAGCGGGAGGGGCTCCTACGAGCAGTACTTC
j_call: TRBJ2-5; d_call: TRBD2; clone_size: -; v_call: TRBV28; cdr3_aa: CASGDSGSPETQYF; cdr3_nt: TGTGCCAGCGGGGATAGCGGGAGCCCCGAGACCCAGTACTTC
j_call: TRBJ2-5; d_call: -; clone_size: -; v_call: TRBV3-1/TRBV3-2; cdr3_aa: CASSQDPETQYF; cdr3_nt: TGTGCCAGCAGCCAAGACCCGGAGACCCAGTACTTC
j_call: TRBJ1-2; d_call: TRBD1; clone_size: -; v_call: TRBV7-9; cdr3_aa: CASSPTLGTGVGYTF; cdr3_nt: TGTGCCAGCAGCCCCACCTTAGGGACAGGGGTTGGCTACACCTTC
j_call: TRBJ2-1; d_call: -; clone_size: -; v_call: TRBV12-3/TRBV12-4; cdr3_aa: CASSFVAGEQFF; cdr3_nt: TGTGCCAGCAGTTTTGTGGCGGGTGAGCAGTTCTTC
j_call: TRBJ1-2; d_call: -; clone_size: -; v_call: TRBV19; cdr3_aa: CASTGLGDYGYTF; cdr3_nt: TGTGCCAGTACGGGACTAGGAGACTATGGCTACACCTTC
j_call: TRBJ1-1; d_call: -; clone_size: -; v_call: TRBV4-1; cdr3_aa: CASTPWRTNTEAFF; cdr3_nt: TGCGCCAGCACCCCATGGAGGACCAACACTGAAGCTTTCTTT
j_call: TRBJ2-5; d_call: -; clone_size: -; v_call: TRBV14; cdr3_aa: CASSQDRRGYETQYF; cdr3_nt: TGTGCCAGCAGCCAAGATCGCCGGGGGTACGAGACCCAGTACTTC
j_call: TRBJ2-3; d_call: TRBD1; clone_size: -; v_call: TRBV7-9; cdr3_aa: CASSLVGGLTDTQYF; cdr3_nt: TGTGCCAGCAGCTTAGTAGGGGGCCTCACAGATACGCAGTATTTT
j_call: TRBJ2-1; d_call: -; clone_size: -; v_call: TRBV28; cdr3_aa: CASSFIPRNEQFF; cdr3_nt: TGTGCCAGCAGTTTCATTCCCAGGAATGAGCAGTTCTTC
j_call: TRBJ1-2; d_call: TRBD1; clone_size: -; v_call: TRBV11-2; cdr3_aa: CASSLDRAGGYTF; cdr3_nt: TGTGCCAGCAGCTTGGACAGGGCCGGAGGCTACACCTTC
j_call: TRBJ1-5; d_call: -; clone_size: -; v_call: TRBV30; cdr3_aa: CAWSGSGNQPQHF; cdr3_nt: TGTGCCTGGAGTGGATCAGGTAATCAGCCCCAGCATTTT
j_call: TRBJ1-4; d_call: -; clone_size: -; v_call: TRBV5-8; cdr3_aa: CAGGNEKLFF; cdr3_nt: TGTGCCGGGGGGAATGAAAAACTGTTTTTT
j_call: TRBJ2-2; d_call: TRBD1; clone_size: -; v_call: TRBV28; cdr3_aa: CASRTSTGRNTGELFF; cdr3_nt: TGTGCCAGCAGAACCTCGACAGGGCGGAACACCGGGGAGCTGTTTTTT